A single sample is the source of the 10 T cell receptor beta chains below, sequenced in a study of regulatory T cells. Which antigens these TCRs recognize remains unknown. Amplification used 52 TRBV primers and 13 TRBJ primers. The table came from immunoSEQ multiplex PCR; TCRdb's copy has only in-frame clones and leaves some out. Altogether around 32,000 clones are present, roughly 90% being singletons, with the ten largest covering 1.5% to 1.9%. Whole-study results and caveats: Hydrophobic residues at CDR3 positions 6 and 7 were enriched in conventional CD4+ T cells of CD3G-deficient patients.

Sequencing input: conventional CD4+ T cells sorted from blood. These receptors came from a person aged 18 to 35 with CD3G deficiency.

The J gene is TRBJ2-2, the V gene TRBV5-1, with D uncertain. The CDR3 is 14 amino acids. V was trimmed by 0 bases and J by 6 bases, leaving 9 bases between them. Germline V lookup: CDR1 SGHRS, CDR2 YFSETQ. Here the CDR3 DNA reads TGCGCCAGCAGCTTGGTGTCCGTCCCCGGGGAGCTGTTTTTT. It specifies CASSLVSVPGELFF. Full variable domain (remainder filled in from reference TRBV5-1 and TRBJ2-2): KAGVTQTPRYLIKTRGQQVTLSCSPISGHRSVSWYQQTPGQGLQFLFEYFSETQRNKGNFPGRFSGRQFSNSRSEMNVSTLELGDSALYLCASSLVSVPGELFFGEGSRLTVL.

This chain links TRBV28 with TRBJ2-7, with TRBD2 identical over 9 bases. The germline gives CDR1 MDHEN, CDR2 SYDVKM. J lost 2 bases, V lost 8 bases, and 4 bases had no gene match. CDR3 length: 13 amino acids. CDR3 sequence (DNA): TGTGCCAGCTGTCTAGCGGGGACCTACGAGCAGTACTTC. Protein product: CASCLAGTYEQYF.

This clone has just one count. The chain uses TRBV28 and TRBJ2-7; 8 bases are a match to TRBD1. This CDR3 has 15 amino acids. Germline V gene data show CDR1 as MDHEN and CDR2 as SYDVKM. The J segment lost 6 bases and the V segment lost 4 bases, leaving 11 bases of the junction unmatched. CDR3 nucleotide sequence: TGTGCCAGCAGTTCGGCGGCAACAGGGGGAGGCGAGCAGTACTTC. Translating it yields CASSSAATGGGEQYF. The full variable domain, with the rest looked up from reference TRBV28 and TRBJ2-7, is DVKVTQSSRYLVKRTGEKVFLECVQDMDHENMFWYRQDPGLGLRLIYFSYDVKMKEKGDIPEGYSVSREKKERFSLILESASTNQTSMYLCASSSAATGGGEQYFGPGTRLTVT.

The chain employs TRBV10-2 and TRBJ2-2; D unclear. V was cut by 6 bases and J by 2 bases, with 7 bases left in between. The germline V gene has CDR1 WSHSY and CDR2 SAAADI. The CDR3 is made up of 13 amino acids. The CDR3 sequence is CASREDNTGELFF. Here the CDR3 DNA reads TGCGCCAGCAGAGAAGACAACACCGGGGAGCTGTTTTTT.

The chain recombines TRBV7-6 with TRBJ1-4, with D hard to call. The CDR3 length is 15 residues. Trimming took 5 bases from V and 4 from J, leaving 14 bases between them. Per the germline V gene, CDR1 is SGHVS and CDR2 is FNYEAQ. CDR3 nucleotide sequence: TGTGCCAGCAGCCGACGGGCGCGAGATAATGAAAAACTGTTTTTT. Translating gives CASSRRARDNEKLFF.

This sequence joins TRBV28 and TRBJ2-7; D is possibly TRBD1 or TRBD2 (5 bases each). Germline V gives CDR1 MDHEN, CDR2 SYDVKM. The V end was cut by 8 bases, the J end by 0 bases, with 17 bases between. This CDR3 spans 15 amino acids. CDR3 loop: CASRPAGTASYEQYF. The CDR3 DNA reads TGTGCCAGCCGACCCGCCGGGACGGCCTCCTACGAGCAGTACTTC.

This chain connects TRBV19 to TRBJ2-1, with 15 nucleotides matching TRBD2. From germline, CDR1 is LNHDA and CDR2 SQIVND (reference sequence). CDR3 size: 15 residues. After removal of 5 bases from V and 10 bases from J, the junction contained 6 bases not matched to a gene. Here the CDR3 DNA reads TGTGCCAGTAGTGTTGGACTAGCGGGAGGGGGGGAGCAGTTCTTC. Amino acids: CASSVGLAGGGEQFF.

The chain joins TRBV6-1 to TRBJ2-3; 8 positions agree with TRBD2. After removal of 6 bases from V and 2 bases from J, the junction contained 4 bases not matched to a gene. The CDR3 has 14 amino acids. Germline CDR1 is MNHNS and CDR2 is SASEGT. The CDR3 DNA reads as TGTGCCAGCAGCTTTAGCGGGGACACAGATACGCAGTATTTT. It translates to CASSFSGDTDTQYF.

CDR3 bases: TGCGCCAGCAGCTTGGTAGCGGGAGGGCCCGGTGAGCAGTTCTTC. Amino acids: CASSLVAGGPGEQFF. The gene calls are TRBV5-1 and TRBJ2-1, with 11 bases that match TRBD2. Trimming removed 0 bases from V and 9 bases from J; junction bases left unmatched: 5. This CDR3 has 15 residues. Germline loops: CDR1 SGHRS, CDR2 YFSETQ.

This clone turned up a few times. The chain is built from TRBV7-8 and TRBJ1-1; D uncertain. V dropped 5 bases and J dropped 1 base, with 8 bases sitting between them. CDR1 and CDR2 (germline): SGHVS, FQNEAQ. CDR3 length: 13 amino acids. The CDR3 nucleotides are TGTGCCAGCAGCCTAAGGGAGAACACTGAAGCTTTCTTT. Translated: CASSLRENTEAFF.